This T cell receptor (beta chain) appears in the sequencing data of a study of blood T cell repertoires in COVID-19. Across the whole study: T cells, B-cell-depleted T cells, or PBMCs supplied cDNA or gDNA.

Per the original data handling: Amplified reference gene primers provided the basis for estimating nucleated cell counts. TCRdb's copy holds only in-frame clones and misses some; the assay was immunoSEQ multiplex PCR. The D gene and trimming were derived from the DNA, and the V and J assignments and clone size from that table. The sample contains 160,000 or so clones, 75% to 85% of which appear only once. Sequencing used peripheral blood. This sequence originates from a human donor in a cohort sampled during active COVID-19.

The CDR3 bases are TGTGCCAGCTCATTTGACACGGCGGGGTCTGGAAACACCATATATTTT. It specifies CASSFDTAGSGNTIYF. V is TRBV18 and J is TRBJ1-3; the D is unclear. This CDR3 contains 16 residues. V was cut by 5 bases and J by 1 base, with 15 bases left in between. The germline V gene encodes CDR1 KGHSH and CDR2 LQKENI.